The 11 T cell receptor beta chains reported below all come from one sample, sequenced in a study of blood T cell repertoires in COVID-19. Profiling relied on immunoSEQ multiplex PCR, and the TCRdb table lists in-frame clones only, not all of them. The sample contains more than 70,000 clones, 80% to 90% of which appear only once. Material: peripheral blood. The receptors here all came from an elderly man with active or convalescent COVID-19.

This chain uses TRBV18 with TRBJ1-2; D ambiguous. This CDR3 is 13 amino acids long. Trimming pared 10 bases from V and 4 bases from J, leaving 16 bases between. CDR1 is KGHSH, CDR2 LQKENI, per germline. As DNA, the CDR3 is TGTGCCACCTCCGCCGGGTGGAGCTATGGCTACACCTTC. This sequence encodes CATSAGWSYGYTF.

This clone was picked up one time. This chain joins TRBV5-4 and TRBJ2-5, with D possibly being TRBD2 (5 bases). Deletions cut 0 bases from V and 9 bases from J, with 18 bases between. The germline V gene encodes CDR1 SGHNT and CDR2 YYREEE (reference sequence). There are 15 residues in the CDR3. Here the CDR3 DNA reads TGTGCCAGCAGCTTGGCCGGTCGGAGCGGTTTGGCCCAGTACTTC. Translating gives CASSLAGRSGLAQYF.

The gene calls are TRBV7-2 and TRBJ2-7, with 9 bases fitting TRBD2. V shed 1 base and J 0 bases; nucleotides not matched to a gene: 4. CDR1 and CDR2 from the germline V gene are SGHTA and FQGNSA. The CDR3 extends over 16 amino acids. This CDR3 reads CASSLGLSGSSYEQYF. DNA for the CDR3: TGTGCCAGCAGCTTAGGTCTTAGCGGGAGCTCCTACGAGCAGTACTTC.

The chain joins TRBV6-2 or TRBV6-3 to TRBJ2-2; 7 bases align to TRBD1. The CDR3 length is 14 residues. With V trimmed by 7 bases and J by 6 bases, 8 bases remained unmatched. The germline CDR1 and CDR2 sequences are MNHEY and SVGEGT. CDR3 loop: CASTPTGWSGELFF. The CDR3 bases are TGTGCCAGCACCCCGACAGGGTGGTCCGGGGAGCTGTTTTTT.

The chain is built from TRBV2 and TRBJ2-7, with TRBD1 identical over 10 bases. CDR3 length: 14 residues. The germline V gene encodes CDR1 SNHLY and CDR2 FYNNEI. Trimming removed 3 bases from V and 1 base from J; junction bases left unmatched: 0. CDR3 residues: CASSEGQGSYEQYF. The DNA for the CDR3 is TGTGCCAGCAGTGAGGGACAGGGGTCCTACGAGCAGTACTTC.

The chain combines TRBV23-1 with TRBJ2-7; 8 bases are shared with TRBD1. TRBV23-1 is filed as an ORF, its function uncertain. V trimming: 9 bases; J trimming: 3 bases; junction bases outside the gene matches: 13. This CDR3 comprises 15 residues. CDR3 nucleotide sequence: TGCGCCAGACTACAGGACAGGGTAAAATTCTACGAGCAGTACTTC. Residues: CARLQDRVKFYEQYF.

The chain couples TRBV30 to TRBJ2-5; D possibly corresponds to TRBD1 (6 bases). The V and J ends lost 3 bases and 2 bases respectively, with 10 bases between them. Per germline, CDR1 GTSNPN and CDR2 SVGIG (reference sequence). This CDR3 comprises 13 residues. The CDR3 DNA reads TGTGCCTGGAGCGGACAGATACAAGAGACCCAGTACTTC. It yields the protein CAWSGQIQETQYF.

DNA for the CDR3: TGTGCCAGCAGCCGCACCGGTGAGGGCTATGGCTACACCTTC. Its protein is CASSRTGEGYGYTF. The chain combines TRBV6-5 with TRBJ1-2; no reliable D call. V was trimmed by 6 bases and J by 4 bases, leaving 15 bases between them. The CDR3 is 14 amino acids. The germline CDR1 and CDR2 sequences are MNHEY and SVGAGI.

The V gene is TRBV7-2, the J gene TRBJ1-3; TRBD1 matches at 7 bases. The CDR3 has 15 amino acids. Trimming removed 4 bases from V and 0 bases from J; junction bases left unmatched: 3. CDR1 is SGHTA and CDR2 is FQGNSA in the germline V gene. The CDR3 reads CASSSNRGSGNTIYF. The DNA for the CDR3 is TGTGCCAGCAGCTCCAACAGGGGCTCTGGAAACACCATATATTTT.

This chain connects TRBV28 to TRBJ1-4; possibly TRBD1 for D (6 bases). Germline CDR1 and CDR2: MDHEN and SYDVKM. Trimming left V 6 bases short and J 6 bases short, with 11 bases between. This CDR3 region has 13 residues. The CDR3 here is CASRYRVDEKLFF. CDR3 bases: TGTGCCAGCAGATACAGGGTGGATGAAAAACTGTTTTTT.

The CDR3 DNA reads as TGCGCCAGCAGCGACCGGGACAGAGGATCACCCCTCCACTTT. Protein product: CASSDRDRGSPLHF. V and J are TRBV4-3 and TRBJ1-6, with 7 nucleotides matching TRBD1. The CDR3 sequence is 14 residues long. Germline lookup yields CDR1 LGHNA and CDR2 YSLEER. V gave up 5 bases and J gave up 10 bases; unmatched junction bases: 8.